A single sample gave rise to the 32 T cell receptor beta chains below, sequenced in a study of blood T cell repertoires in COVID-19. Some clones are missing from TCRdb's copy, which holds only in-frame ones; the method was immunoSEQ multiplex PCR. Among 130,000 or so clones listed, about 83% were seen once. The source material was peripheral blood. Every receptor here comes from a woman in her forties or fifties with acute or convalescent COVID-19.

This clone was seen more than once but under ten times. The rearrangement uses TRBV5-4 and TRBJ1-1; no reliable D call. Germline V gene sequence: CDR1 SGHNT, CDR2 YYREEE (reference sequence). Trimming took off 2 bases at V and 0 bases at J, with 2 bases between the two ends. The CDR3 is made up of 12 amino acids. CDR3 in amino acids: CASSFMNTEAFF. DNA of the CDR3: TGTGCCAGCAGCTTCATGAACACTGAAGCTTTCTTT.

This chain links TRBV6-6 with TRBJ2-1, with 10 bases matching TRBD1. V lost 4 bases and J lost 8; bases outside the gene matches: 8. This CDR3 is built from 15 residues. CDR1 is MNHNY and CDR2 is SVGAGI in the germline V gene (reference sequence). The chain's CDR3 is CASSFRDRGPDEQFF. The CDR3 DNA follows: TGTGCCAGCAGTTTCCGGGACAGGGGCCCGGATGAGCAGTTCTTC.

The rearrangement uses TRBV6-1 and TRBJ1-4, with D possibly being TRBD1 (5 bases). Trimming took off 3 bases at V and 8 bases at J, with 13 bases between the two ends. From germline, CDR1 is MNHNS and CDR2 SASEGT. This CDR3 has 14 residues. DNA of the CDR3: TGTGCCAGCAGTGAGACTAGCAGGGCCGAAAAACTGTTTTTT. Its protein product is CASSETSRAEKLFF.

This CDR3 is CATSLDRNYGYTF. Written as DNA, the CDR3 is TGTGCCACCAGCCTGGACAGGAACTATGGCTACACCTTC. V and J are TRBV15 and TRBJ1-2; 7 bases line up with TRBD1. The CDR3 contains 13 residues. Germline CDR1 and CDR2: LNHNV and YYDKDF (reference sequence). The V segment lost 5 bases and the J segment 2 bases; nucleotides outside the gene matches: 2.

This chain uses TRBV5-8 with TRBJ2-7; TRBD1 agrees at 8 bases. J lost 5 bases, V lost 4 bases, and 8 bases had no gene match. Germline loops: CDR1 SGHTS, CDR2 YDEGEE. This CDR3 is 14 amino acids long. The DNA of the CDR3 is TGTGCCAGCAGCCTGATACAGGGGGATAACGAGCAGTACTTC. As protein: CASSLIQGDNEQYF.

The chain links TRBV11-3 to TRBJ1-4, with TRBD1 identical over 7 bases. Germline CDR1 is SGHNT and CDR2 is YENEEA. The V segment lost 2 bases and the J segment 0 bases; nucleotides outside the gene matches: 0. The CDR3 sequence is 15 residues long. This chain's CDR3 is CASSLTGATNEKLFF. Written as DNA, the CDR3 is TGTGCCAGCAGCTTAACAGGGGCAACTAATGAAAAACTGTTTTTT.

The chain couples TRBV5-1 to TRBJ2-7; TRBD1 agrees at 7 bases. J lost 8 bases, V lost 5 bases, and 7 bases had no gene match. CDR1 and CDR2 from the germline V gene are SGHRS and YFSETQ. This CDR3 comprises 12 residues. The DNA for the CDR3 is TGCGCCAGCAGTTCGGACAGGATGAAGCAGTACTTC. The encoded protein is CASSSDRMKQYF.

This chain links TRBV30 with TRBJ2-7; maybe TRBD1 (5 bases). Looked up from germline, CDR1 is GTSNPN and CDR2 is SVGIG (reference sequence). The CDR3 contains 13 residues. Trimming removed 6 bases from V and 1 base from J, with 13 bases in between. Written as DNA, the CDR3 is TGTGCCTGCAGACAGTGGGAATCCTACGAGCAGTACTTC. The encoded protein is CACRQWESYEQYF.

The chain employs TRBV9 and TRBJ2-3; tentative D call: TRBD1 (6 bases). Trimming cost V 3 bases and J 4 bases, with 12 bases left between them. Germline loops: CDR1 SGDLS, CDR2 YYNGEE. CDR3 length: 14 amino acids. For the CDR3, the DNA is TGTGCCAGCAGCGCCGGACAGAGCCCAGATACGCAGTATTTT. This sequence encodes CASSAGQSPDTQYF.

This clone was found once. The rearrangement uses TRBV19 and TRBJ1-2; D is unclear. Per germline, CDR1 LNHDA and CDR2 SQIVND (reference sequence). Trimming removed 5 bases at V and 7 bases at J, with 14 bases between. This CDR3 has 13 residues. The CDR3 spells CASSLVGGFGYTF. In nucleotides, the CDR3 is TGTGCCAGTAGTTTAGTAGGAGGTTTTGGCTACACCTTC.

This clone has just a few counts. The gene calls are TRBV19 and TRBJ1-2; TRBD1 matches 8 bases. Germline V gene data show CDR1 as LNHDA and CDR2 as SQIVND (reference sequence). The CDR3 extends over 14 amino acids. V was clipped by 4 bases and J by 4 bases; unmatched bases: 5. This CDR3 is CASSTRQGSYGYTF. The CDR3 region has the DNA TGTGCCAGTAGTACGAGACAGGGGAGCTATGGCTACACCTTC. The variable domain in full, completed from reference TRBV19 and TRBJ1-2, reads DGGITQSPKYLFRKEGQNVTLSCEQNLNHDAMYWYRQDPGQGLRLIYYSQIVNDFQKGDIAEGYSVSREKKESFPLTVTSAQKNPTAFYLCASSTRQGSYGYTFGSGTRLTVV.

The genes are TRBV6-5 and TRBJ1-6; 9 nucleotides agree with TRBD1. The CDR3 has 15 residues. V lost 5 bases and J lost 5; bases outside the gene matches: 4. CDR1 MNHEY and CDR2 SVGAGI come from the germline V gene. The CDR3 region has the DNA TGTGCCAGCAGTCCACAGGGGGCGAATAATTCACCCCTCCACTTT. Its translation: CASSPQGANNSPLHF.

The chain couples TRBV7-9 to TRBJ2-1; a weak D match, TRBD1 (6 bases). Germline V gene sequence: CDR1 SEHNR, CDR2 FQNEAQ (reference sequence). The V and J ends lost 8 bases and 10 bases respectively, with 18 bases between them. The CDR3 is 13 amino acids. The CDR3 region is CASQTGLGEEQFF. The DNA of the CDR3 is TGTGCCAGCCAGACAGGCCTGGGTGAAGAGCAGTTCTTC.

This clone was observed a handful of times. The V and J genes are TRBV6-6 and TRBJ2-6, with TRBD2 as a possible D gene (7 bases). The CDR3 has 15 amino acids. Germline V gene sequence: CDR1 MNHNY, CDR2 SVGAGI (reference sequence). Trimming removed 8 bases from V and 4 bases from J, with 15 bases in between. Here the CDR3 DNA reads TGTGCCAGCGGGGAGGGGGTTGCCGGGGCCAACGTCCTGACTTTC. Translation gives CASGEGVAGANVLTF.

The V gene is TRBV2, the J gene TRBJ2-2; D not certain. CDR1 SNHLY and CDR2 FYNNEI come from the germline V gene. The CDR3 is made up of 11 amino acids. V was cut by 5 bases and J by 7 bases, with 5 bases left in between. The CDR3 protein is CASSLSGELFF. The CDR3 coding sequence is TGTGCCAGCAGTCTTAGCGGGGAGCTGTTTTTT.

Of note for this clone: Other DNA sequences in the sample encode the same CDR3. The V and J genes are TRBV30 and TRBJ1-3; possibly TRBD1 for D (5 bases). The V end was cut by 0 bases, the J end by 4 bases, with 10 bases between. CDR1 and CDR2 from the germline V gene are GTSNPN and SVGIG (reference sequence). The CDR3 is made up of 14 amino acids. The CDR3 DNA reads as TGTGCCTGGAGTGTCGGGGGAACGGGAAACACCATATATTTT. It specifies CAWSVGGTGNTIYF.

This chain uses TRBV7-9 with TRBJ1-1; the match to TRBD1 covers 9 bases. The J segment lost 6 bases and the V segment lost 4 bases, leaving 9 bases of the junction unmatched. Germline-derived CDR1 and CDR2 are SEHNR and FQNEAQ (reference sequence). The CDR3 totals 15 residues. The CDR3 loop is CASSWGDRADSEAFF. The CDR3 DNA follows: TGTGCCAGCAGCTGGGGGGACAGGGCAGATTCTGAAGCTTTCTTT.

This clone was seen only once. This sequence joins TRBV12-3 or TRBV12-4 and TRBJ1-2; TRBD1 might be the D (6 bases). The CDR3 totals 13 residues. Trimming stripped 3 bases from V and 5 bases from J, with 10 bases between. CDR3 in DNA: TGTGCCAGCAGTTTTGGGGGCATATATGGCTACACCTTC. Encoded protein: CASSFGGIYGYTF.

The chain uses TRBV10-3 and TRBJ1-5; D gene unclear. The CDR3 contains 12 residues. Germline lookup yields CDR1 ENHRY and CDR2 SYGVKD. V shed 1 base and J shed 6 bases, with 4 bases lying between them. In DNA form, the CDR3 reads TGTGCCATCAGTGAGTTCGGTCAGCCCCAGCATTTT. This gives the protein CAISEFGQPQHF.

CDR3 region: CASSGTGFSGANVLTF. In DNA form, the CDR3 reads TGCGCCAGTTCCGGGACAGGGTTCTCTGGGGCCAACGTCCTGACTTTC. The chain recombines TRBV5-1 with TRBJ2-6, with 9 bases lining up with TRBD1. V shed 8 bases, J shed 0 bases, and the junction held 6 bases outside the gene matches. From germline, CDR1 is SGHRS and CDR2 YFSETQ. The CDR3 loop spans 16 amino acids.

The gene calls are TRBV7-9 and TRBJ1-2; D gene ambiguous. V lost 6 bases and J 4 bases, leaving 9 bases between the germline ends. The CDR3 has 12 amino acids. The germline V gene has CDR1 SEHNR and CDR2 FQNEAQ (reference sequence). In DNA form, the CDR3 reads TGTGCCAGCAGTCGCAGTCCCTATGGCTACACCTTC. Its translation is CASSRSPYGYTF.

The chain uses TRBV7-2 and TRBJ1-2, with no clear D. CDR1 is SGHTA, CDR2 FQGNSA, per germline. The V and J ends lost 1 base and 4 bases respectively, with 13 bases between them. This CDR3 spans 15 amino acids. The CDR3, as DNA: TGTGCCAGCAGCTTAGTCGGGAGCCCTGGCTATGGCTACACCTTC. This sequence encodes CASSLVGSPGYGYTF. Complete variable domain (other parts from reference TRBV7-2 and TRBJ1-2): GAGVSQSPSNKVTEKGKDVELRCDPISGHTALYWYRQSLGQGLEFLIYFQGNSAPDKSGLPSDRFSAERTGGSVSTLTIQRTQQEDSAVYLCASSLVGSPGYGYTFGSGTRLTVV.

Only one count was recorded for this clone. The J gene is TRBJ2-1, the V gene TRBV15; D perhaps matches TRBD2 (5 bases). CDR1 is LNHNV, CDR2 YYDKDF, per germline (reference sequence). Trimming shortened V by 0 bases and J by 5 bases, and 11 bases separated the two germline ends. CDR3 length: 15 residues. The CDR3 protein is CATSRDLPGDNEQFF. CDR3 DNA: TGTGCCACCAGCAGAGATCTCCCCGGGGACAATGAGCAGTTCTTC.

This chain uses TRBV7-9 with TRBJ1-1; possibly TRBD1 for D (6 bases). Germline V gives CDR1 SEHNR, CDR2 FQNEAQ (reference sequence). The CDR3 has 14 residues. V dropped 1 base and J dropped 7 bases, with 13 bases sitting between them. The CDR3 protein is CASSLVSGGGEAFF. As DNA, the CDR3 is TGTGCCAGCAGCTTAGTATCGGGGGGCGGTGAAGCTTTCTTT.

This clone was picked up one time. The chain carries TRBV7-3 and TRBJ2-3, with 10 bases identical to TRBD2. V lost 5 bases, J lost 2 bases, and 7 bases stayed unmatched. Germline V gene data show CDR1 as SGHTA and CDR2 as FQGTGA. The CDR3 has 16 residues. The CDR3 here is CASSETSGTYTDTQYF. The CDR3 coding sequence is TGTGCCAGCAGCGAAACTAGCGGGACATACACAGATACGCAGTATTTT.

The chain couples TRBV7-6 to TRBJ1-1; D is undetermined. Germline CDR1 reads SGHVS; CDR2 reads FNYEAQ. The V end lost 8 bases, the J end lost 4 bases, and 14 bases lay between the germline ends. The CDR3 runs to 13 residues. The CDR3 region has the DNA TGTGCCAGCGCGACAATGGGTGGCACTGAAGCTTTCTTT. It yields the protein CASATMGGTEAFF.

J is TRBJ1-1 and V is TRBV4-2, with 9 bases lining up with TRBD1. Trimming at V came to 1 base and at J to 1 base, leaving 7 bases not matched to a gene. This CDR3 contains 17 residues. From germline, CDR1 is LGHNA and CDR2 YNFKEQ. Written as DNA, the CDR3 is TGTGCCAGCAGCCAAGCCGGGACAGGGACCCCGAACACTGAAGCTTTCTTT. Amino acids: CASSQAGTGTPNTEAFF.

The chain combines TRBV7-9 with TRBJ2-5; the match to TRBD2 covers 10 bases. Germline V gene data show CDR1 as SEHNR and CDR2 as FQNEAQ (reference sequence). This CDR3 comprises 16 residues. J lost 4 bases, V lost 2 bases, and 7 bases had no gene match. Written as DNA, the CDR3 is TGTGCCAGCAGCTTATTCTGGGTAGCGGGAGGAGAGACCCAGTACTTC. Protein: CASSLFWVAGGETQYF.

This chain joins TRBV28 and TRBJ1-2; D is undetermined. Germline-derived CDR1 and CDR2 are MDHEN and SYDVKM. Trimming cost V 3 bases and J 5 bases, with 10 bases left between them. This CDR3 spans 13 amino acids. The CDR3 sequence: CASSLGREYGYTF. The CDR3, as DNA: TGTGCCAGCAGTTTGGGCCGGGAATATGGCTACACCTTC.

The rearrangement links TRBV4-1 to TRBJ2-4, with D possibly being TRBD2 (7 bases). Per the germline V gene, CDR1 is MGHRA and CDR2 is YSYEKL. This CDR3 contains 16 residues. Trimming took off 1 base at V and 4 bases at J, with 14 bases between the two ends. The CDR3 coding sequence is TGCGCCAGCAGCCAAGTAGGCGGGGGCGTGAAAAACATTCAGTACTTC. It is translated as CASSQVGGGVKNIQYF.

The CDR3 DNA is TGTGCCAGCAGTTACTCGTCGGCAGGGAACACTGAAGCTTTCTTT. Translated, it gives CASSYSSAGNTEAFF. This rearrangement joins TRBV6-5 to TRBJ1-1; D remains ambiguous. The V gene lost 0 bases and the J gene lost 1 base, with 9 bases spanning the gap. The CDR3 spans 15 residues. The V gene's germline CDR1 is MNHEY and CDR2 SVGAGI.

In DNA form, the CDR3 reads TGTGCCAGTAGTATTGGCGGGGGACATGAGCAGTTCTTC. Encoded protein: CASSIGGGHEQFF. The chain couples TRBV19 to TRBJ2-1, with TRBD2 matching 7 bases. Germline assignment: CDR1 LNHDA and CDR2 SQIVND (reference sequence). The CDR3 is 13 amino acids. With 3 bases clipped from V and 8 bases from J, the junction kept 4 bases outside the gene matches.